The clone carrying this T cell receptor beta chain was detected once. The antigen remains unidentified. The germline CDR1 and CDR2 sequences are SQVTM and ANQGSEA. This CDR3 has 10 residues. Trimming pared 7 bases from V and 5 bases from J, leaving 6 bases between. The source of the sample is a study of shared clonotypes between healthy human individuals. The study's findings and limits: Among the subsets, naive ones generally showed larger estimated richness than memory ones. The study found roughly 5.3% of naive CD4 clonotypes shared across a handful of donors.

Researchers ran the assay at a deep level. Sequencing was performed with immunoSEQ multiplex PCR; in TCRdb, only in-frame clones are kept and a portion is missing. The data show around 940,000 clones, 76% seen once. This clonotype originated in a young man in good health. The chain links TRBV29-1 to TRBJ2-1; D is undetermined. What was sequenced was memory CD4+ T cells sorted from blood. Subset in this sample: CD45RA-negative fraction. The CDR3 loop reads CSGFHNEQFF. CDR3 in DNA: TGCAGCGGTTTCCACAATGAGCAGTTCTTC.